This paragraph reports one T cell receptor (beta chain). Other nucleotide sequences in the sample specify the same CDR3. TCRdb's copy holds only in-frame clones and misses some; the assay was immunoSEQ multiplex PCR. This table holds about 1.1 million clones, about 84% found once. The sample comes from a study of shared clonotypes between healthy human individuals. Germline V CDR1 and CDR2: SGDLS, YYNGEE. V shed 2 bases and J shed 1 base, with 2 bases lying between them. The CDR3 sequence is 12 residues long. The TCR was taken from a man aged 18 to 35 in good health. Some clones in this sample may be carry-over from other donors' samples. The sample comprised memory CD4+ T cells from PBMCs. Subset specified: CD45RA-negative fraction. The V gene is TRBV9, the J gene TRBJ2-3, with D uncertain. The CDR3, as DNA: TGTGCCAGCAGCGTCCGCACAGATACGCAGTATTTT. It specifies CASSVRTDTQYF.